This T cell receptor (beta chain) was retrieved from a study of T-cell reconstitution after alpha-beta-depleted transplantation in children. Study-level results: From newly produced T cells came most of the T-cell counts and diversity one year after transplant.

The sample holds many counts of this clonotype. The antigen remains unidentified. The library targeted TCRbeta and was prepared with unique molecular identifiers. TCRdb re-called the PCR reads with MiXCR, one entry per CDR3 protein. Counted here are 200,000 to 250,000 distinct CDR3 sequences, roughly 11% occurring once; the ten biggest clones make up 28%. CDR1 and CDR2 (germline): KGHDR, SFDVKD. V was clipped by 0 bases and J by 6 bases; unmatched bases: 1. This CDR3 has 15 amino acids. This receptor was identified in a child less than two years old with acute myeloid leukemia, due to receive a stem cell transplant. Sample: PBMCs, taken before TCRalphabeta/CD19-depleted stem cell transplant. The genes are TRBV24-1 and TRBJ2-2; 9 bases line up with TRBD1. As DNA, the CDR3 is TGTGCCACCAGTGATTTGAGGGACAGGGCCGGGGAGCTGTTTTTT. This translates into CATSDLRDRAGELFF.